Shown below are 12 T cell receptor beta chains from a single sample sequenced in a study of cytotoxic CD8 clonotypes in ibrutinib-treated CLL. TCRdb's copy holds only in-frame clones and misses some; the assay was immunoSEQ multiplex PCR. The sample holds roughly 200,000 clones, roughly 65% seen once. The material was PBMCs, obtained after 12 months of ibrutinib treatment. Receptor source: a human donor with chronic lymphocytic leukemia.

This clone was seen only a few times. The chain joins TRBV7-2 to TRBJ1-5; 7 bases map to TRBD1. The CDR3 is 15 amino acids. CDR1 SGHTA and CDR2 FQGNSA come from the germline V gene. V trimming: 4 bases; J trimming: 4 bases; junction bases outside the gene matches: 7. CDR3 loop: CASSSRQGQNQPQHF. The CDR3 region has the DNA TGTGCCAGCAGCTCTAGACAGGGACAAAATCAGCCCCAGCATTTT.

The chain's CDR3 is CASSTDRGAEIEQFF. CDR3 sequence (DNA): TGTGCCAGCAGCACCGACAGGGGGGCAGAAATCGAGCAGTTCTTC. V gene TRBV6-6 combines with J gene TRBJ2-1; 9 bases align to TRBD1. Germline-derived CDR1 and CDR2 are MNHNY and SVGAGI (reference sequence). V lost 6 bases to trimming and J lost 10 bases; unmatched junction nucleotides: 13. The CDR3 consists of 15 residues.

The V and J genes are TRBV7-2 and TRBJ2-7, with D unclear. Germline V gene data show CDR1 as SGHTA and CDR2 as FQGNSA. The V end lost 5 bases, the J end lost 0 bases, and 14 bases lay between the germline ends. This CDR3 has 15 amino acids. CDR3 sequence: CASSIYFGRSYEQYF. In nucleotides, the CDR3 is TGTGCCAGCAGCATCTATTTCGGCCGCTCCTACGAGCAGTACTTC.

This chain links TRBV5-1 with TRBJ2-7; 11 nucleotides align to TRBD1. Germline V gene lookup returns CDR1 SGHRS and CDR2 YFSETQ. V trimming: 5 bases; J trimming: 3 bases; junction bases outside the gene matches: 7. This CDR3 region has 15 residues. The DNA of the CDR3 is TGCGCCAGCAGTTTTACCGGGACAGGGGGCTACGAGCAGTACTTC. Its translation is CASSFTGTGGYEQYF.

The rearrangement joins TRBV7-3 to TRBJ1-2; D not certain. V lost 0 bases to trimming and J lost 9 bases, with 14 bases between them. CDR3 length equals 14 residues. Germline V gene lookup returns CDR1 SGHTA and CDR2 FQGTGA. The CDR3 loop is CASSLTSVAASYTF. CDR3 nucleotides: TGTGCCAGCAGCTTAACTTCGGTCGCCGCAAGCTACACCTTC.

The J gene is TRBJ2-1, the V gene TRBV4-3; 11 bases align to TRBD1. Per the germline V gene, CDR1 is LGHNA and CDR2 is YSLEER. The CDR3 contains 17 residues. The V and J ends lost 3 bases and 10 bases, in that order; junction bases with no gene match: 14. CDR3 sequence: CASSHGTGGPKLGEQFF. CDR3 bases: TGCGCCAGCAGCCACGGGACAGGGGGTCCCAAACTTGGGGAGCAGTTCTTC.

The J gene is TRBJ2-2, the V gene TRBV4-3, with a weak D call TRBD2 (5 bases). The CDR3 is made up of 15 amino acids. Looked up from germline, CDR1 is LGHNA and CDR2 is YSLEER. Between the trimmed V and J ends, which lost 0 bases and 4 bases, there was a span of 9 bases. CDR3 in DNA: TGCGCCAGCAGCCAAGAAAGTACTAGCACCGGGGAGCTGTTTTTT. It is translated as CASSQESTSTGELFF.

The chain uses TRBV27 and TRBJ1-3, with TRBD1 as a possible D gene (5 bases). The CDR3 has 13 residues. Germline lookup yields CDR1 MNHEY and CDR2 SMNVEV (reference sequence). This chain's CDR3 is CVGTRGAGNTIYF. The CDR3 coding sequence is TGTGTCGGCACTCGGGGGGCTGGAAACACCATATATTTT.

This clone turned up a few times. The J gene is TRBJ2-1, the V gene TRBV4-2, with D unclear. CDR3 length: 14 amino acids. The germline gives CDR1 LGHNA, CDR2 YNFKEQ. Trimming removed 1 base at V and 4 bases at J, with 8 bases between. CDR3 residues: CASSQASIYNEQFF. The CDR3 nucleotides are TGTGCCAGCAGCCAAGCGAGTATATACAATGAGCAGTTCTTC.

The chain couples TRBV30 to TRBJ1-5; 8 bases match TRBD1. Per germline, CDR1 GTSNPN and CDR2 SVGIG (reference sequence). The CDR3 covers 13 residues. With V trimmed by 3 bases and J by 6 bases, 4 bases remained unmatched. CDR3 in amino acids: CAWSATGVQPQHF. The CDR3 coding sequence is TGTGCCTGGAGCGCGACAGGGGTTCAGCCCCAGCATTTT.

V gene TRBV30 combines with J gene TRBJ2-7; 10 positions match TRBD1. V dropped 3 bases and J dropped 6; count of bases not matched to a gene: 8. This CDR3 is built from 14 residues. Germline CDR1 and CDR2: GTSNPN and SVGIG (reference sequence). CDR3 loop: CAWRWGQGRGEQYF. DNA for the CDR3: TGTGCCTGGAGGTGGGGACAGGGGAGGGGCGAGCAGTACTTC.

This clone appeared a few times. The rearrangement uses TRBV28 and TRBJ2-3; D perhaps matches TRBD2 (6 bases). The CDR3 runs to 16 residues. Trimming removed 7 bases from V and 3 bases from J, with 20 bases in between. CDR1 and CDR2 from the germline V gene are MDHEN and SYDVKM. CDR3 loop: CASISSGGKHTDTQYF. The CDR3 DNA follows: TGTGCCAGCATCTCGAGCGGCGGGAAACATACAGATACGCAGTATTTT.